The source of this T cell receptor (beta chain) is a study of shared clonotypes between healthy human individuals. Assay used: immunoSEQ multiplex PCR; TCRdb lists only in-frame clones, some missing. The sample holds over 700,000 clones, about two thirds seen once. The CDR3 length is 14 residues. Trimming left V 10 bases short and J 0 bases short, with 13 bases between. The germline V gene has CDR1 MNHEY and CDR2 SMNVEV (reference sequence). The chain is built from TRBV27 and TRBJ1-5; tentative D call: TRBD1 (6 bases). The sample comprised memory CD4+ T cells sorted from blood. Subset: CD45RA-negative fraction. The TCR originated in a young woman in good health. The CDR3 bases are TGTGCCACCTCCGGGGGCTATAGCAATCAGCCCCAGCATTTT. It codes for CATSGGYSNQPQHF.